The present TCR beta chain was sequenced within a study of control samples from healthy donors and cancer patients. Clones were sequenced by immunoSEQ multiplex PCR, and TCRdb holds only the in-frame ones, with some missing. The table records about 55,000 clones, 88% of them present only once. With 4 bases clipped from V and 5 bases from J, the junction kept 12 bases outside the gene matches. The CDR3 contains 16 residues. Germline V CDR1 and CDR2: SGHNT, YENEEA. The TCR originated in a man aged 45-60 years in good health. Sequenced material: blood. This sequence joins TRBV11-3 and TRBJ2-5, with TRBD1 matching 8 bases. Here the CDR3 DNA reads TGTGCCAGCAGCTCCGAGGGACAGGCCGCGGGGGAGACCCAGTACTTC. Its translation is CASSSEGQAAGETQYF.